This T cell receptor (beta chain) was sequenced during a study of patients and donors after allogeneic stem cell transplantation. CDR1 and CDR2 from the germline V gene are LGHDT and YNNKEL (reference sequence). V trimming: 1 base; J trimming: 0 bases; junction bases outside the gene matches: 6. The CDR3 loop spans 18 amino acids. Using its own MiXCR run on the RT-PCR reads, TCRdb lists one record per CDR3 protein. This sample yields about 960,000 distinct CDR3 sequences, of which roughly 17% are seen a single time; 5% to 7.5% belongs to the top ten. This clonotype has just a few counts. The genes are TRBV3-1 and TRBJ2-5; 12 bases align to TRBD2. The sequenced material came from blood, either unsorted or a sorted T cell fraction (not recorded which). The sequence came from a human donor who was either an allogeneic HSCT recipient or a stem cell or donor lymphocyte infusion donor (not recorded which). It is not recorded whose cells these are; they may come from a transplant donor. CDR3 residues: CASSQGLGLAGNQETQYF. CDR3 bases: TGTGCCAGCAGCCAAGGGCTAGGACTAGCGGGGAACCAAGAGACCCAGTACTTC.